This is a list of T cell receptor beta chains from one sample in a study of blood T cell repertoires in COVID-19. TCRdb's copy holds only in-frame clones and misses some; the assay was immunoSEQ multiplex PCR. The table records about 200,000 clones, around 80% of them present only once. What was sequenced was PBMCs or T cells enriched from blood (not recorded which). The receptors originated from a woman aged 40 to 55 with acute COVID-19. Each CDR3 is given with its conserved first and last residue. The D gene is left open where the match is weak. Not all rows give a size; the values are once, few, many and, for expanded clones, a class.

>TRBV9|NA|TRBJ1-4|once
CASSVEDRTATNEKLFF
TGTGCCAGCAGCGTAGAAGACAGGACTGCAACTAATGAAAAACTGTTTTTT
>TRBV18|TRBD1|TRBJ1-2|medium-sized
CASSPIPGTASNYGYTF
TGTGCCAGCTCACCGATCCCCGGGACAGCCTCTAACTATGGCTACACCTTC
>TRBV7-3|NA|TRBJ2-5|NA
CASSLTSDPGETQYF
TGTGCCAGCAGCTTAACGTCGGACCCGGGGGAGACCCAGTACTTC
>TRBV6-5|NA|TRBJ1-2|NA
CASSYGGSGDYGYTF
TGTGCCAGCAGTTACGGGGGTTCGGGGGACTATGGCTACACCTTC
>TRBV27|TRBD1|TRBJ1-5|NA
CASSIGTGHQPQHF
TGTGCCAGCAGTATTGGGACAGGACATCAGCCCCAGCATTTT
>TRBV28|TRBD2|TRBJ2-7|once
CASVTSGGYEQYF
TGTGCCAGCGTGACTAGCGGGGGCTACGAGCAGTACTTC
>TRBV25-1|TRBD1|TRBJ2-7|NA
CASKGTAFGEQYF
TGTGCCAGCAAAGGGACAGCCTTTGGCGAGCAGTACTTC
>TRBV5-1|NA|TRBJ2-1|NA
CASSLGLDPVEQFF
TGCGCCAGCAGCTTGGGGCTAGACCCAGTTGAGCAGTTCTTC
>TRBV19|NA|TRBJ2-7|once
CASSINPDSYEQYF
TGTGCCAGTAGTATAAACCCAGACAGTTACGAGCAGTACTTC
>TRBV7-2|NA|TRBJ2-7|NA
CASTSVLPYEQYF
TGTGCCAGCACCTCTGTCCTACCCTACGAGCAGTACTTC
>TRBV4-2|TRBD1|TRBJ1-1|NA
CASSQVGTGYEAFF
TGTGCCAGCAGCCAAGTTGGGACAGGGTATGAAGCTTTCTTT
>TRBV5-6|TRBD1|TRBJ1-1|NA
CASSLAAAGTGVTEAFF
TGTGCCAGCAGCTTGGCCGCCGCCGGGACAGGGGTCACTGAAGCTTTCTTT
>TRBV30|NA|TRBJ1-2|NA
CAWSGALNYGYTF
TGTGCCTGGAGTGGGGCCCTTAACTATGGCTACACCTTC
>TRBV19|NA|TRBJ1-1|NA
CASENPAGGNTEAFF
TGTGCCAGCGAGAACCCCGCGGGCGGGAACACTGAAGCTTTCTTT
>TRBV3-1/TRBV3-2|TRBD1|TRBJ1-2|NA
CASSQPGGTGNGYTF
TGTGCCAGCAGCCAACCCGGTGGGACAGGGAATGGCTACACCTTC
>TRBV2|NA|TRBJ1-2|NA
CASSTPRSPVPNYGYTF
TGTGCCAGCAGTACTCCTCGTAGTCCGGTCCCGAACTATGGCTACACCTTC
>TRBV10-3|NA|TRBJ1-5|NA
CAISESLTEGQPQHF
TGTGCCATCAGTGAGTCCTTGACAGAAGGGCAGCCCCAGCATTTT
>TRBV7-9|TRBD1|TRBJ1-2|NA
CASSPGTGFYTF
TGTGCCAGCAGCCCCGGGACAGGATTCTACACCTTC
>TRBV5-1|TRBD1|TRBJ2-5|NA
CASSWGAKTGPQETQYF
TGCGCCAGCAGCTGGGGAGCCAAGACAGGGCCTCAAGAGACCCAGTACTTC
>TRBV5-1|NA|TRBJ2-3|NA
CASSLDSPSTDTQYF
TGCGCCAGCAGCTTGGACAGCCCTAGCACAGATACGCAGTATTTT
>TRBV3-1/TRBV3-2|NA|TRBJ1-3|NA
CASSQAGVGNTIYF
TGTGCCAGCAGCCAAGCAGGGGTTGGAAACACCATATATTTT
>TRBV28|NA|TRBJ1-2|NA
CASSLFQGGRDYGYTF
TGTGCCAGCAGTTTATTTCAGGGCGGGAGGGACTATGGCTACACCTTC
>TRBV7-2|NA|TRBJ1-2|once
CASSLRGSFPEGYTF
TGTGCCAGCAGCTTAAGAGGGTCTTTCCCGGAAGGCTACACCTTC
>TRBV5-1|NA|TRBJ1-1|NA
CASSLVGQDTEAFF
TGCGCCAGCAGCTTGGTCGGACAAGACACTGAAGCTTTCTTT
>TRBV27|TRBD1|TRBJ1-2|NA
CASSKQGAYGYTF
TGTGCCAGCAGCAAACAGGGGGCGTATGGCTACACCTTC
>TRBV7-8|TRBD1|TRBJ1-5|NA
CASSLGWDRGSRGKPQHF
TGTGCCAGCAGCTTGGGATGGGACAGGGGAAGCCGGGGTAAGCCCCAGCATTTT
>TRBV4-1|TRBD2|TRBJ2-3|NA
CASGAAGVREDTQYF
TGCGCCAGCGGGGCAGCGGGGGTGCGAGAAGATACGCAGTATTTT
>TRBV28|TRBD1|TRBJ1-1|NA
CASRKGTGLNTEAFF
TGTGCCAGCAGAAAGGGGACAGGCCTGAACACTGAAGCTTTCTTT
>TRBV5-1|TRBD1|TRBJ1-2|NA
CASSTNRDSNYGYTF
TGCGCCAGCAGCACAAACCGGGACAGTAACTATGGCTACACCTTC
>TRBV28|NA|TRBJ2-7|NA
CASSLSGVAYEQYF
TGTGCCAGCAGTTTATCAGGGGTCGCCTACGAGCAGTACTTC
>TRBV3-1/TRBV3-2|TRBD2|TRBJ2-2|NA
CASSPGASGILPGELFF
TGTGCCAGCAGCCCCGGGGCTAGCGGGATTCTCCCCGGGGAGCTGTTTTTT
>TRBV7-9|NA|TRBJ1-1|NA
CASRRRVGQTSGGAFF
TGTGCCAGCAGGAGAAGGGTGGGACAAACTAGCGGCGGTGCTTTCTTT
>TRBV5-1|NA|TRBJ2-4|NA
CASSFGQAILAKNIQYF
TGCGCCAGCAGCTTCGGCCAGGCGATACTAGCCAAAAACATTCAGTACTTC
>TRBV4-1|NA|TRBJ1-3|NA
CASSQVSLERNTIYF
TGCGCCAGCAGCCAAGTCTCTTTAGAACGGAACACCATATATTTT
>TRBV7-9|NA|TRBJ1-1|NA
CASSLRGEAFF
TGTGCCAGCAGCTTGCGGGGTGAAGCTTTCTTT
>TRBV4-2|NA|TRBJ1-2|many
CASSQDGGNLRYGYTF
TGTGCCAGCAGCCAAGATGGCGGAAATCTCCGCTATGGCTACACCTTC
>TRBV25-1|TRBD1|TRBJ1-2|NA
CASSEANRGKYGYTF
TGTGCCAGCAGTGAAGCTAACAGGGGTAAATATGGCTACACCTTC
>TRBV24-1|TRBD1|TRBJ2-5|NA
CATGPQGTETQYF
TGTGCCACCGGGCCACAGGGGACAGAGACCCAGTACTTC
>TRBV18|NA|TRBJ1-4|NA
CASSPQRTNEKLFF
TGTGCCAGCTCACCACAGAGAACTAATGAAAAACTGTTTTTT
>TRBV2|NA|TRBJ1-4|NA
CASNPGAANEKLFF
TGTGCCAGCAATCCCGGAGCGGCTAATGAAAAACTGTTTTTT
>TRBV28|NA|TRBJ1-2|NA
CASSLKLWGYTF
TGTGCCAGCAGTTTAAAACTTTGGGGCTACACCTTC
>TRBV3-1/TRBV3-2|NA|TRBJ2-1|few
CASSQEGGTALGNEQFF
TGTGCCAGCAGCCAAGAAGGAGGGACCGCTTTAGGGAATGAGCAGTTCTTC
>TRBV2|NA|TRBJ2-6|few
CASSLVRIWQSGANVLTF
TGTGCCAGCAGTCTTGTGCGGATTTGGCAATCTGGGGCCAACGTCCTGACTTTC
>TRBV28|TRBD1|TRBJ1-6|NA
CASSTPGTAHSPLHF
TGTGCCAGCAGTACCCCCGGGACAGCCCATTCACCCCTCCACTTT